A single sample is the source of the 25 T cell receptor beta chains below, sequenced in a study of blood T cell repertoires in COVID-19. TCRdb keeps only in-frame clones here, not all; method: immunoSEQ multiplex PCR. The table lists about 20,000 clones, about 87% of them singletons. Source material: PBMCs or T cells enriched from blood (not recorded which). These receptor sequences come from a woman aged 25 to 39 who had recovered from COVID-19.

The chain couples TRBV24-1 to TRBJ2-1; D call uncertain. This CDR3 comprises 15 residues. V was shortened by 5 bases and J by 5 bases, with 15 bases between the two germline ends. CDR1 is KGHDR, CDR2 SFDVKD, per germline. The CDR3 bases are TGTGCCACCAGTGGCGGCCTTTCGTCTAACAATGAGCAGTTCTTC. The encoded protein is CATSGGLSSNNEQFF.

The chain combines TRBV24-1 with TRBJ1-1; tentatively, D is TRBD1 (5 bases). V was pared by 7 bases and J by 7 bases, with 15 bases between. The CDR3 spans 13 residues. Germline assignment: CDR1 KGHDR and CDR2 SFDVKD. In nucleotides, the CDR3 is TGTGCCACCAGCGAGGGACTTTCGGGTGAAGCTTTCTTT. It encodes CATSEGLSGEAFF.

The rearrangement uses TRBV3-1 (or the pseudogene TRBV3-2) and TRBJ2-7, with 12 bases fitting TRBD2. V was pared by 2 bases and J by 8 bases, with 4 bases of the junction left unmatched. Germline V gives CDR1 LGHDT, CDR2 YNNKEL (reference sequence). This CDR3 comprises 14 residues. DNA for the CDR3: TGTGCCAGCAGCCAACCTAGCGGGGGGGCCCAGCAGTACTTC. Translation gives CASSQPSGGAQQYF.

The chain employs TRBV29-1 and TRBJ1-2, with 10 bases fitting TRBD1. Germline loops: CDR1 SQVTM, CDR2 ANQGSEA. This CDR3 is 12 amino acids long. V dropped 4 bases and J dropped 8; count of bases not matched to a gene: 4. CDR3 nucleotide sequence: TGCAGCGTTGCGGACAGGGGGGAGGGCTACACCTTC. Its protein product is CSVADRGEGYTF.

The J gene is TRBJ2-7, the V gene TRBV24-1; D remains ambiguous. Germline CDR1 KGHDR, CDR2 SFDVKD. This CDR3 has 13 residues. Trimming took off 5 bases at V and 0 bases at J, with 7 bases between the two ends. The CDR3 DNA follows: TGTGCCACCAGTGCCGGGTCCTCCTACGAGCAGTACTTC. Its protein is CATSAGSSYEQYF.

V is TRBV6-2 or TRBV6-3 and J is TRBJ1-2; no clear D gene. CDR1 and CDR2 (germline): MNHEY, SVGEGT. Deletions cut 2 bases from V and 0 bases from J, with 7 bases between. The CDR3 covers 14 residues. DNA for the CDR3: TGTGCCAGCAGTTACAGCGCTACTAACTATGGCTACACCTTC. Translation gives CASSYSATNYGYTF.

The J gene is TRBJ2-2, the V gene TRBV5-6, with no clear D. CDR1 and CDR2 (germline): SGHDT, YYEEEE. There are 15 residues in the CDR3. V was clipped by 0 bases and J by 0 bases, with 6 bases between them. The chain's CDR3 is CASSLVAANTGELFF. The CDR3 region has the DNA TGTGCCAGCAGCTTGGTAGCAGCGAACACCGGGGAGCTGTTTTTT.

The CDR3 DNA is TGCAGCGTTGGCCCCGGACAGGGGTCCTACGAGCAGTACTTC. Encoded protein: CSVGPGQGSYEQYF. The chain carries TRBV29-1 and TRBJ2-7; 9 bases align to TRBD1. Unmatched junction bases numbered 5, after V lost 4 bases and J lost 1 base. Germline V gene lookup returns CDR1 SQVTM and CDR2 ANQGSEA. The CDR3 sequence is 14 residues long.

This chain uses TRBV7-3 with TRBJ1-1; 7 nucleotides match TRBD1. Germline lookup yields CDR1 SGHTA and CDR2 FQGTGA. The V and J ends lost 2 bases and 5 bases, in that order; junction bases with no gene match: 5. The length of the CDR3 is 14 residues. The CDR3 is CASSLQGVGTEAFF. The CDR3 DNA reads TGTGCCAGCAGCTTACAGGGGGTGGGGACTGAAGCTTTCTTT.

The chain has TRBV7-2 and TRBJ1-4; 9 bases fit TRBD1. Trimming removed 4 bases from V and 7 bases from J; junction bases left unmatched: 7. The CDR3 length is 15 residues. Germline values: CDR1 SGHTA, CDR2 FQGNSA. Here the CDR3 reads CASSSMTGGGEKLFF. CDR3 DNA sequence: TGTGCCAGCAGCTCGATGACAGGGGGGGGTGAAAAACTGTTTTTT.

DNA of the CDR3: TGTGCCAGCAGCCTCCAGACAGCGCCCCAAGAGACCCAGTACTTC. Protein sequence: CASSLQTAPQETQYF. The chain links TRBV21-1 to TRBJ2-5; the D call in the table, TRBD1, was not verified against the DNA. TRBV21-1 is a known pseudogene. The CDR3 has 15 amino acids.

The rearrangement joins TRBV25-1 to TRBJ1-6, with D perhaps TRBD1 (5 bases). From germline, CDR1 is MGHDK and CDR2 SYGVNS. The CDR3 loop spans 16 amino acids. V was cut by 4 bases and J by 4 bases, with 14 bases left in between. The chain's CDR3 is CASSGSGRGYNSPLHF. The CDR3 nucleotides read TGTGCCAGCAGTGGTAGTGGCCGGGGGTATAATTCACCCCTCCACTTT.

This sequence joins TRBV4-1 and TRBJ2-7; no firm D call. The V gene lost 3 bases and the J gene lost 3 bases, with 18 bases spanning the gap. Germline V gives CDR1 MGHRA, CDR2 YSYEKL. The CDR3 runs 16 residues. The CDR3 sequence is CASSQEPAVRGYEQYF. In nucleotides, the CDR3 is TGCGCCAGCAGCCAGGAGCCCGCAGTTCGCGGCTACGAGCAGTACTTC.

The sample holds one count of this clone. This chain connects TRBV7-2 to TRBJ2-7; 8 positions match TRBD1. This CDR3 comprises 14 residues. The ends lost 6 bases at V and 0 bases at J; junction bases unmatched: 4. Germline V gene lookup returns CDR1 SGHTA and CDR2 FQGNSA. The CDR3 sequence is CASRRDRRSYEQYF. In DNA form, the CDR3 reads TGTGCCAGCAGACGGGACAGGCGCTCCTACGAGCAGTACTTC.

The chain couples TRBV14 to TRBJ1-2; perhaps TRBD1 as D (6 bases). The V gene lost 0 bases and the J gene lost 3 bases, with 8 bases spanning the gap. The germline gives CDR1 SGHDN, CDR2 FVKESK. There are 14 residues in the CDR3. The CDR3 nucleotides are TGTGCCAGCAGCCAAGACCCAGGGGACTATGGCTACACCTTC. Amino acid sequence: CASSQDPGDYGYTF.

The chain joins TRBV7-2 to TRBJ2-3, with 9 bases fitting TRBD1. The CDR3 is 14 residues long. Looked up from germline, CDR1 is SGHTA and CDR2 is FQGNSA. V shed 5 bases and J 5 bases; nucleotides not matched to a gene: 5. CDR3 sequence: CASSTDRGGDTQYF. The CDR3 DNA sequence: TGTGCCAGCAGCACCGACAGGGGGGGAGATACGCAGTATTTT.

The V gene is TRBV24-1, the J gene TRBJ2-1; 12 bases match TRBD1. V lost 5 bases, J lost 8 bases, and 12 bases stayed unmatched. CDR3 size: 17 residues. CDR1 KGHDR and CDR2 SFDVKD come from the germline V gene. CDR3 nucleotide sequence: TGTGCCACCAGTGCCCTGGGACAGGGGGCCCCGGGGGATGAGCAGTTCTTC. As protein: CATSALGQGAPGDEQFF.

V gene TRBV4-3 combines with J gene TRBJ1-4; TRBD1 agrees at 8 bases. The CDR3 covers 18 residues. Germline CDR1 reads LGHNA; CDR2 reads YSLEER. After removal of 0 bases from V and 5 bases from J, the junction contained 11 bases not matched to a gene. The CDR3 nucleotides are TGCGCCAGCAGCCAAGATACCGCAGGGGGCGGGGGCAATGAAAAACTGTTTTTT. Amino acids: CASSQDTAGGGGNEKLFF.

V and J are TRBV25-1 and TRBJ1-1, with 7 bases aligning to TRBD1. This CDR3 contains 14 residues. Unmatched junction bases numbered 4, after V lost 3 bases and J lost 3 bases. CDR1 is MGHDK, CDR2 SYGVNS, per germline. CDR3 nucleotides: TGTGCCAGCAGTGAGACAGGGCGCGACACTGAAGCTTTCTTT. It translates to CASSETGRDTEAFF.

The chain has TRBV6-2 or TRBV6-3 and TRBJ2-7; D not resolved. Germline V lookup: CDR1 MNHEY, CDR2 SVGEGT. Trimming took off 4 bases at V and 6 bases at J, with 10 bases between the two ends. There are 12 residues in the CDR3. The CDR3 nucleotides are TGTGCCAGCAGTTCGACATCTCTCGAGCAGTACTTC. It encodes CASSSTSLEQYF.

This chain connects TRBV2 to TRBJ2-7; 10 nucleotides align to TRBD1. The CDR3 is made up of 14 amino acids. Germline V lookup: CDR1 SNHLY, CDR2 FYNNEI. V gave up 6 bases and J gave up 2 bases; unmatched junction bases: 4. In nucleotides, the CDR3 is TGTGCCAGCAGACCGGGACAGGGGACCTACGAGCAGTACTTC. Translating it yields CASRPGQGTYEQYF.

The CDR3 protein is CASSRPGTGAYEQYF. The CDR3 DNA is TGTGCCAGCTCACGCCCCGGGACAGGGGCCTACGAGCAGTACTTC. The chain is built from TRBV18 and TRBJ2-7, with 10 bases lining up with TRBD1. The CDR3 sequence is 15 residues long. Germline CDR1 reads KGHSH; CDR2 reads LQKENI. The V gene end was trimmed by 4 bases and the J gene end by 2 bases; junction bases not matched to a gene: 5.

V is TRBV5-1 and J is TRBJ1-4; TRBD1 agrees at 7 bases. Germline V gives CDR1 SGHRS, CDR2 YFSETQ. The CDR3 loop spans 16 amino acids. The trim removed 4 bases at V and 8 bases at J, leaving 14 bases unmatched. CDR3 amino acids: CASSPLGTGVGEKLFF. CDR3 coding DNA: TGCGCCAGCAGCCCCTTGGGTACAGGGGTCGGAGAAAAACTGTTTTTT.

The chain has TRBV28 and TRBJ1-5; 7 bases align to TRBD1. Germline V CDR1 and CDR2: MDHEN, SYDVKM. This CDR3 has 15 residues. The J segment lost 6 bases and the V segment lost 6 bases, leaving 11 bases of the junction unmatched. CDR3: CASRNDRDLSQPQHF. CDR3 DNA sequence: TGTGCCAGCAGAAATGACAGGGATTTAAGTCAGCCCCAGCATTTT.

The chain links TRBV4-3 to TRBJ1-1; D not resolved. The CDR3 extends over 15 amino acids. Between the trimmed V and J ends, which lost 0 bases and 1 base, there was a span of 9 bases. The germline CDR1 and CDR2 sequences are LGHNA and YSLEER. DNA for the CDR3: TGCGCCAGCAGCCAAGACCTCTCACAGAACACTGAAGCTTTCTTT. It specifies CASSQDLSQNTEAFF.